These 25 T cell receptor beta chains came from one sample sequenced in a study of blood T cell repertoires in COVID-19. Some clones are missing from TCRdb's copy, which holds only in-frame ones; the method was immunoSEQ multiplex PCR. The profile covers about 250,000 clones, with about 91% appearing a single time and roughly 6.8% taken by the ten largest. Sequenced sample: peripheral blood. These receptors were obtained from a woman aged 30 to 39 with COVID-19, enrolled during active disease.

This chain uses TRBV30 with TRBJ2-1; TRBD2 matches at 8 bases. The CDR3 consists of 11 residues. Per germline, CDR1 GTSNPN and CDR2 SVGIG (reference sequence). For the CDR3, the DNA is TGTTCGGGAGGGCCGTTCAATGAGCAGTTCTTC. This gives the protein CSGGPFNEQFF. The full variable domain, in which reference TRBV30 and TRBJ2-1 provide the parts outside the CDR3, is SQTIHQWPATLVQPVGSPLSLECTVEGTSNPNLYWYRQAAGRGLQLLFYSVGIGQISSEVPQNLSASRPQDRQFILSSKKLLLSDSGFYLCSGGPFNEQFFGPGTRLTVL.

J is TRBJ2-1 and V is TRBV4-3; no clear D. The CDR3 loop spans 14 amino acids. The germline V gene encodes CDR1 LGHNA and CDR2 YSLEER. V was trimmed by 4 bases and J by 4 bases, leaving 11 bases between them. This CDR3 is CASSPRWQYNEQFF. As DNA, the CDR3 is TGCGCCAGCAGCCCGCGGTGGCAGTACAATGAGCAGTTCTTC.

This sequence joins TRBV28 and TRBJ2-7; 9 nucleotides line up with TRBD1. V shed 2 bases and J 3 bases; nucleotides not matched to a gene: 5. Germline V CDR1 and CDR2: MDHEN, SYDVKM. The CDR3 consists of 15 residues. The CDR3 nucleotides read TGTGCCAGCAGTTTACTGACAGGGGGAAGCTACGAGCAGTACTTC. This gives the protein CASSLLTGGSYEQYF.

V usage is TRBV18 and J usage is TRBJ2-4; 7 nucleotides agree with TRBD1. The CDR3 sequence is 16 residues long. The V segment lost 3 bases and the J segment 7 bases; nucleotides outside the gene matches: 12. Germline CDR1 KGHSH, CDR2 LQKENI. CDR3 DNA sequence: TGTGCCAGCTCACCGTCGACAGGGAAAGTTAGGAACATTCAGTACTTC. This translates into CASSPSTGKVRNIQYF.

V gene TRBV12-3 or TRBV12-4 combines with J gene TRBJ1-5; tentative D call: TRBD1 (5 bases). With 4 bases removed from V and 4 bases from J, the gap between germline ends came to 8 bases. This CDR3 is built from 13 residues. CDR3 sequence reads: CASSSQENQPQHF. CDR3 sequence (DNA): TGTGCCAGCAGTTCACAGGAGAATCAGCCCCAGCATTTT.

The rearrangement uses TRBV10-2 and TRBJ2-5, with D unresolved. V shed 6 bases and J shed 2 bases, with 7 bases lying between them. The V gene's germline CDR1 is WSHSY and CDR2 SAAADI. CDR3 length: 12 residues. The CDR3 DNA is TGCGCCAGCAGAATGAGACAAGAGACCCAGTACTTC. It encodes CASRMRQETQYF.

This chain links TRBV10-3 with TRBJ1-5, with D maybe TRBD1 (5 bases). The CDR3 is made up of 15 amino acids. Germline-derived CDR1 and CDR2 are ENHRY and SYGVKD. V dropped 8 bases and J dropped 1 base, with 15 bases sitting between them. CDR3 sequence: CAIGVGGRSNQPQHF. The CDR3 bases are TGTGCCATCGGGGTCGGGGGTAGGAGCAATCAGCCCCAGCATTTT.

This chain uses TRBV2 with TRBJ1-1, with a possible D match to TRBD1 (6 bases). V shed 6 bases and J shed 5 bases, with 13 bases lying between them. Per germline, CDR1 SNHLY and CDR2 FYNNEI. The CDR3 runs 13 residues. DNA for the CDR3: TGTGCCAGCAGCGGACAGTCGTTGACTGAAGCTTTCTTT. Protein product: CASSGQSLTEAFF.

The chain joins TRBV4-1 to TRBJ2-2, with 8 positions matching TRBD1. CDR1 MGHRA and CDR2 YSYEKL come from the germline V gene. The V segment lost 0 bases and the J segment 5 bases; nucleotides outside the gene matches: 2. This CDR3 is built from 15 residues. The CDR3 region has the DNA TGCGCCAGCAGCCAAGACCGGACAGGGACCGGGGAGCTGTTTTTT. Residues: CASSQDRTGTGELFF.

The chain employs TRBV28 and TRBJ2-1; 8 bases align to TRBD2. Losses at the gene ends were 5 bases for V and 9 bases for J; bases not matched to a gene: 12. The CDR3 runs to 15 residues. The V gene's germline CDR1 is MDHEN and CDR2 SYDVKM. CDR3 in DNA: TGTGCCAGCAGTAGAAGCGGGGGTCCCTGGGGTGAGCAGTTCTTC. Translated, it gives CASSRSGGPWGEQFF. The full variable domain, completed using reference TRBV28 and TRBJ2-1, is DVKVTQSSRYLVKRTGEKVFLECVQDMDHENMFWYRQDPGLGLRLIYFSYDVKMKEKGDIPEGYSVSREKKERFSLILESASTNQTSMYLCASSRSGGPWGEQFFGPGTRLTVL.

J is TRBJ2-3 and V is TRBV27; 7 nucleotides match TRBD2. The CDR3 loop spans 12 amino acids. Germline assignment: CDR1 MNHEY and CDR2 SMNVEV (reference sequence). With 8 bases clipped from V and 1 base from J, the junction kept 0 bases outside the gene matches. The CDR3 loop is CASGRGTDTQYF. In DNA, the CDR3 is TGTGCCAGCGGGAGGGGCACAGATACGCAGTATTTT.

The chain employs TRBV11-1 and TRBJ1-2, with 9 bases matching TRBD1. This CDR3 spans 14 amino acids. CDR1 SGHAT and CDR2 FQDESV come from the germline V gene (reference sequence). J lost 3 bases, V lost 3 bases, and 2 bases had no gene match. The CDR3 nucleotides are TGTGCCAGCAGCTTGGACAGGGGCGACTATGGCTACACCTTC. Translated, it gives CASSLDRGDYGYTF.

A single count supports this clone. DNA of the CDR3: TGCAGCGCCCTGGGCGGGACTAGCGGGAGGCCCATTGAGAGCTCCTACAATGAGCAGTTCTTC. It translates to CSALGGTSGRPIESSYNEQFF. The genes are TRBV29-1 and TRBJ2-1; TRBD2 matches at 15 bases. Germline CDR1 and CDR2: SQVTM and ANQGSEA. This CDR3 is built from 21 residues. Germline trimming cut 7 bases from V and 0 bases from J; bases unmatched to any gene: 19.

In this sample, this clone turned up once. The chain carries TRBV2 and TRBJ2-5; tentatively, D is TRBD1 (6 bases). Germline values: CDR1 SNHLY, CDR2 FYNNEI. V dropped 9 bases and J dropped 1 base, with 9 bases sitting between them. CDR3 size: 12 residues. CDR3 sequence: CASQGSQETQYF. DNA of the CDR3: TGTGCCAGTCAGGGGTCCCAAGAGACCCAGTACTTC.

The rearrangement uses TRBV18 and TRBJ2-2; D might be TRBD2 (6 bases). CDR1 is KGHSH, CDR2 LQKENI, per germline. The CDR3 consists of 17 residues. The germline V and J ends were trimmed by 11 bases and 4 bases, with 26 bases remaining between them. Here the CDR3 reads CAASPFGGERGTGELFF. As DNA, the CDR3 is TGTGCCGCATCCCCCTTCGGGGGTGAGCGTGGCACCGGGGAGCTGTTTTTT.

The chain employs TRBV6-2 or TRBV6-3 and TRBJ1-1; no definite D call. Trimming shortened V by 2 bases and J by 6 bases, and 16 bases separated the two germline ends. The CDR3 runs to 15 residues. Germline V gene lookup returns CDR1 MNHEY and CDR2 SVGEGT. The CDR3 reads CASSYAVRQWAEAFF. The CDR3 bases are TGTGCCAGCAGTTACGCGGTACGTCAGTGGGCTGAAGCTTTCTTT.

The J gene is TRBJ2-6, the V gene TRBV4-3, with 9 bases matching TRBD2. V lost 1 base and J lost 5; bases outside the gene matches: 12. CDR3 size: 19 residues. Germline values: CDR1 LGHNA, CDR2 YSLEER. The CDR3 loop reads CASSQVVIAGASRANVLTF. DNA for the CDR3: TGCGCCAGCAGCCAAGTGGTAATAGCGGGAGCGAGTAGGGCCAACGTCCTGACTTTC.

This clone was seen only a few times. The chain carries TRBV5-4 and TRBJ1-4; 9 bases agree with TRBD1. The V and J ends lost 3 bases and 6 bases, in that order; junction bases with no gene match: 3. Germline V lookup: CDR1 SGHNT, CDR2 YYREEE (reference sequence). The CDR3 length is 14 residues. CDR3 in DNA: TGTGCCAGCAGCTCGGACAGGGGTTATGAAAAACTGTTTTTT. Encoded protein: CASSSDRGYEKLFF.

This chain connects TRBV11-3 to TRBJ1-1, with 8 bases that match TRBD1. V trimming: 0 bases; J trimming: 5 bases; junction bases outside the gene matches: 5. Germline CDR1 SGHNT, CDR2 YENEEA. This CDR3 has 15 amino acids. CDR3 residues: CASSLDRGHWTEAFF. CDR3 nucleotides: TGTGCCAGCAGCTTAGACAGGGGGCACTGGACTGAAGCTTTCTTT.

This sequence joins TRBV27 and TRBJ1-2, with D unresolved. The V end was cut by 6 bases, the J end by 3 bases, with 14 bases between. The V gene's germline CDR1 is MNHEY and CDR2 SMNVEV (reference sequence). The CDR3 sequence is 14 residues long. The CDR3 region is CASREQGGDYGYTF. The CDR3 bases are TGTGCCAGCAGGGAACAAGGAGGAGACTATGGCTACACCTTC.

CDR3 coding DNA: TGTGCCAGCAGCTTAGATAGGGTCGGGGGGAACACCGGGGAGCTGTTTTTT. This gives the protein CASSLDRVGGNTGELFF. This chain uses TRBV11-2 with TRBJ2-2; the D gene is possibly TRBD2 (6 bases). The germline V gene has CDR1 SGHAT and CDR2 FQNNGV. V shed 0 bases and J shed 1 base, with 12 bases lying between them. CDR3 length: 17 amino acids.

J is TRBJ1-1 and V is TRBV18; D ambiguous. V was clipped by 3 bases and J by 3 bases, with 17 bases between them. Germline CDR1 reads KGHSH; CDR2 reads LQKENI. This CDR3 is 16 amino acids long. CDR3 nucleotide sequence: TGTGCCAGCTCACCTGAGATTTTTCAACGGGACACTGAAGCTTTCTTT. Translation gives CASSPEIFQRDTEAFF.

The V call is TRBV11-2, the J call TRBJ2-5, with 14 bases identical to TRBD2. This CDR3 is built from 16 residues. Germline V gene data show CDR1 as SGHAT and CDR2 as FQNNGV. V was pared by 5 bases and J by 1 base, with 3 bases of the junction left unmatched. This CDR3 is CASSRTSGGSQETQYF. In DNA, the CDR3 is TGTGCCAGCAGCAGGACTAGCGGGGGGTCCCAAGAGACCCAGTACTTC.

The J gene is TRBJ1-1, the V gene TRBV6-5; D is unclear. CDR3 length: 13 amino acids. CDR1 MNHEY and CDR2 SVGAGI come from the germline V gene. Trimming cost V 5 bases and J 3 bases, with 10 bases left between them. CDR3 residues: CASSRNKYTEAFF. The DNA of the CDR3 is TGTGCCAGCAGTCGAAACAAGTACACTGAAGCTTTCTTT.

The rearrangement uses TRBV29-1 and TRBJ1-1, with 10 bases that match TRBD1. V trimming: 6 bases; J trimming: 2 bases; junction bases outside the gene matches: 3. Looked up from germline, CDR1 is SQVTM and CDR2 is ANQGSEA. The CDR3 contains 13 residues. The CDR3 nucleotides are TGCAGCGTGGACAGGGGGGTTAACACTGAAGCTTTCTTT. Translation gives CSVDRGVNTEAFF.